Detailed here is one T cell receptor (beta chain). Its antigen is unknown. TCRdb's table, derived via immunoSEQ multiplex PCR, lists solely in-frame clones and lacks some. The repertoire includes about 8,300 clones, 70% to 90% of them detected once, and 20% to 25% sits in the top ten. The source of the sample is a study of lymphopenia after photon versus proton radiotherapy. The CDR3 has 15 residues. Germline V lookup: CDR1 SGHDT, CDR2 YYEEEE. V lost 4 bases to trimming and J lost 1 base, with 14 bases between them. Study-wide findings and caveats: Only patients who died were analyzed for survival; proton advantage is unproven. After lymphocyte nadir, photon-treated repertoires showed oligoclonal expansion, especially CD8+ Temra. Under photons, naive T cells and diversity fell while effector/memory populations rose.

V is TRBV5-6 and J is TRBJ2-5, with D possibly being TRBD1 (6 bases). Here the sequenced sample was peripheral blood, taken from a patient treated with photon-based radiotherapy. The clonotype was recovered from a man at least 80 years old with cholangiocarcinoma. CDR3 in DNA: TGTGCCAGCAGCATCGGACTGGGGGCCCAAGAGACCCAGTACTTC. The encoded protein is CASSIGLGAQETQYF.